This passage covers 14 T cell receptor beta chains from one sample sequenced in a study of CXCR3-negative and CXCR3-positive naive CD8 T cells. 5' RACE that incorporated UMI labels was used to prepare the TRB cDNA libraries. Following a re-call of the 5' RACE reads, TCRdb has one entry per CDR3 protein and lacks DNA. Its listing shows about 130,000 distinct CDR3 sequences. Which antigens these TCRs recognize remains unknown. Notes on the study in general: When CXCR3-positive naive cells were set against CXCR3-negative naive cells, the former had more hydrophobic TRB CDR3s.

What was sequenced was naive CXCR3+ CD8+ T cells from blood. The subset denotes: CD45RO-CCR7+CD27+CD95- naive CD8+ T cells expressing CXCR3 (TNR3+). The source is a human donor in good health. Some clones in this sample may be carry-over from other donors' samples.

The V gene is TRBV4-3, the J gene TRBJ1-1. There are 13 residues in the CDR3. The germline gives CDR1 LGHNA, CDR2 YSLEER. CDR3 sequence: CASSLSMNTEAFF.

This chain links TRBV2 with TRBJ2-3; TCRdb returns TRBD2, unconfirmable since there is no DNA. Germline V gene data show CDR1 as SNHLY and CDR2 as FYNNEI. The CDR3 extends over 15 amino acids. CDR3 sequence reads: CASSASSEITDTQYF.

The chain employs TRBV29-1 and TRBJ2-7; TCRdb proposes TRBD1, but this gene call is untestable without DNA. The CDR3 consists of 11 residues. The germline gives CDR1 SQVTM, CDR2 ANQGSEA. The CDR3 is CSVEAGNEQYF.

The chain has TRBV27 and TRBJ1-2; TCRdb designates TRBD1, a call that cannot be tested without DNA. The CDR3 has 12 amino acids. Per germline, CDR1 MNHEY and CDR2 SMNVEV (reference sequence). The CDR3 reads CASRSGGYGYTF.

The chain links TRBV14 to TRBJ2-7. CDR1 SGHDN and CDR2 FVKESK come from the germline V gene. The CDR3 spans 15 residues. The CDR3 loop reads CASSPPRSSSYEQYF. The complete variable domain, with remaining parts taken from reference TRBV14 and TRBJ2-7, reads EAGVTQFPSHSVIEKGQTVTLRCDPISGHDNLYWYRRVMGKEIKFLLHFVKESKQDESGMPNNRFLAERTGGTYSTLKVQPAELEDSGVYFCASSPPRSSSYEQYFGPGTRLTVT.

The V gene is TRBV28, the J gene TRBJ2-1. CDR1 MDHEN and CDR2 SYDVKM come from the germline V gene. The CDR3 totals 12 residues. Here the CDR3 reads CASRLLNNEQFF.

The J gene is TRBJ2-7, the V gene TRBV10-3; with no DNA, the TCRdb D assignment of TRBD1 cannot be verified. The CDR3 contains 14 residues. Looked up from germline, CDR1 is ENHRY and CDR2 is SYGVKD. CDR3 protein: CAISDATGGYEQYF.

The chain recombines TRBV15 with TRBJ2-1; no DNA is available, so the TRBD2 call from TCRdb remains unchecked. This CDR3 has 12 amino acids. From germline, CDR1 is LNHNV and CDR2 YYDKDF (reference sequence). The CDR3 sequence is CATSRDRTRQFF.

This CDR3 reads CASSFGQGGGSDGYTF. This chain connects TRBV12-3 or TRBV12-4 to TRBJ1-2; lacking DNA, the TRBD1 call made by TCRdb goes unchecked. The CDR3 covers 16 residues.

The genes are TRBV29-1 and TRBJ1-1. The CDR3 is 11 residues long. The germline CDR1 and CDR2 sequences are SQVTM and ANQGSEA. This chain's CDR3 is CSVEGVTEAFF.

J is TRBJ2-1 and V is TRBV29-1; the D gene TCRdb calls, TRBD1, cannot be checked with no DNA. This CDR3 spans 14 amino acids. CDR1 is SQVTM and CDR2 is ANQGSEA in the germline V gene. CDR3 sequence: CSGGREDSGNEQFF.

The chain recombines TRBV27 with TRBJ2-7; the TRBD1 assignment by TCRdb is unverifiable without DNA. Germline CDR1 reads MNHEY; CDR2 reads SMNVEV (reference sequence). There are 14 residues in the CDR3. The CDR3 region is CASSLSPWDYEQYF.

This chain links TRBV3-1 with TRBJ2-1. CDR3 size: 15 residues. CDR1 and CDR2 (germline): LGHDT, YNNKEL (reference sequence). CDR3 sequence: CASSQDLGINNEQFF.

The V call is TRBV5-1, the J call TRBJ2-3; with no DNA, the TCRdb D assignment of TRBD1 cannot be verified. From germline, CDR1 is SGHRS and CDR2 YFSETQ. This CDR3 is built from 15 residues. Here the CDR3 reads CASSDLDRDADTQYF.